The clone carrying this T cell receptor beta chain was seen only a few times. A single record per CDR3 protein comes from TCRdb applying MiXCR to the RACE reads. The data contain approximately 90,000 distinct CDR3 sequences, 9.5% to 11% of them seen just once; the ten biggest clones take up roughly 2%. This record belongs to a study of human T cells and chemical hapten exposure. The CDR3 totals 12 residues. The V gene's germline CDR1 is MNHNY and CDR2 SVGAGI (reference sequence). Trimming left V 0 bases short and J 6 bases short, with 4 bases between. Time point specified: patch test 2, 6 weeks after DPC sensitization. The sample's treatment: therapeutic diphenylcyclopropenone sensitization with weekly scalp DPC. Prior to each patch test being applied, blood was drawn.

The chain employs TRBV6-6 and TRBJ2-3, with no clear D. This clonotype was sampled from a man aged 35 to 55 with alopecia areata. Some clones in this sample may be carry-over from other donors' samples. The material was whole blood, obtained in connection with sensitization to the hapten diphenylcyclopropenone (DPC). Written as DNA, the CDR3 is TGTGCCAGCAGTTACTCTCGGGATACGCAGTATTTT. It is translated as CASSYSRDTQYF.